These 32 T cell receptor beta chains came from one sample sequenced in a study of blood T cell repertoires in COVID-19. Data came from immunoSEQ multiplex PCR; TCRdb stores just in-frame clones and leaves some out. The sample has about 60,000 clones; approximately 86% are singletons. Sequenced input: peripheral blood. The receptors stem from a man in his 60s with acute or convalescent COVID-19.

The rearrangement uses TRBV29-1 and TRBJ2-7, with a tentative D call TRBD2 (8 bases). Germline CDR1 reads SQVTM; CDR2 reads ANQGSEA. Trimming cost V 7 bases and J 6 bases, with 22 bases left between them. The CDR3 runs 14 residues. CDR3 residues: CSARQGTGGAEQYF. The CDR3 region has the DNA TGCAGCGCAAGACAGGGTACGGGAGGGGCCGAGCAGTACTTC.

This chain uses TRBV28 with TRBJ2-1; 9 bases match TRBD1. Germline-derived CDR1 and CDR2 are MDHEN and SYDVKM. With V trimmed by 6 bases and J by 5 bases, 11 bases remained unmatched. CDR3 length: 16 amino acids. CDR3 loop: CASSTNPGQGNNEQFF. The CDR3 DNA reads TGTGCCAGCAGCACAAATCCGGGACAGGGTAACAATGAGCAGTTCTTC. Full variable domain (outside the CDR3, taken from reference TRBV28 and TRBJ2-1): DVKVTQSSRYLVKRTGEKVFLECVQDMDHENMFWYRQDPGLGLRLIYFSYDVKMKEKGDIPEGYSVSREKKERFSLILESASTNQTSMYLCASSTNPGQGNNEQFFGPGTRLTVL.

The table lists this clone with a count of one. The V gene is TRBV18, the J gene TRBJ1-5; the D gene is possibly TRBD1 (5 bases). This CDR3 is built from 14 residues. In germline, CDR1 is KGHSH, CDR2 LQKENI. Trimming cost V 5 bases and J 1 base, with 9 bases left between them. The CDR3 spells CASSGAGSNQPQHF. CDR3 DNA: TGTGCCAGCTCAGGGGCGGGAAGCAATCAGCCCCAGCATTTT.

V gene TRBV7-3 combines with J gene TRBJ2-1, with 10 bases identical to TRBD2. The CDR3 loop spans 16 amino acids. In germline, CDR1 is SGHTA, CDR2 FQGTGA. After removal of 5 bases from V and 2 bases from J, the junction contained 6 bases not matched to a gene. The CDR3 bases are TGTGCCAGCAGCAGGTCTAGCGGGAGTCCCTACAATGAGCAGTTCTTC. Protein product: CASSRSSGSPYNEQFF.

This chain joins TRBV14 and TRBJ2-3, with D perhaps TRBD2 (5 bases). V was cut by 4 bases and J by 3 bases, with 11 bases left in between. CDR3 length: 14 amino acids. Germline CDR1 is SGHDN and CDR2 is FVKESK. The CDR3 sequence is CASSPTQRTDTQYF. CDR3 nucleotide sequence: TGTGCCAGCAGCCCGACCCAGCGGACAGATACGCAGTATTTT.

The rearrangement links TRBV5-5 to TRBJ1-6; D is possibly TRBD1 (5 bases). V was shortened by 0 bases and J by 7 bases, with 8 bases between the two germline ends. Germline CDR1 and CDR2: SGHKS and YYEKEE (reference sequence). The CDR3 extends over 14 amino acids. The CDR3 spells CASSLARENSPLHF. CDR3 DNA sequence: TGTGCCAGCAGCTTGGCCAGGGAAAATTCACCCCTCCACTTT.

CDR3 sequence (DNA): TGTGCCAGCTCATCGCCGACAGGGGGCGGGGAAGCTTTCTTT. It translates to CASSSPTGGGEAFF. V usage is TRBV18 and J usage is TRBJ1-1; TRBD1 matches 10 bases. The CDR3 contains 14 residues. Germline lookup yields CDR1 KGHSH and CDR2 LQKENI. V lost 5 bases to trimming and J lost 8 bases; unmatched junction nucleotides: 8.

This sequence joins TRBV28 and TRBJ1-3, with 10 bases identical to TRBD1. The CDR3 consists of 19 residues. CDR1 is MDHEN and CDR2 is SYDVKM in the germline V gene. The V segment lost 6 bases and the J segment 0 bases; nucleotides outside the gene matches: 14. For the CDR3, the DNA is TGTGCCAGCAGGTACCGGGACAGGGGTCTTCGTGTCTCTGGAAACACCATATATTTT. Translation: CASRYRDRGLRVSGNTIYF.

The chain couples TRBV29-1 to TRBJ2-3; D is ambiguous. The CDR3 extends over 12 amino acids. V shed 5 bases and J shed 4 bases, with 10 bases lying between them. Per germline, CDR1 SQVTM and CDR2 ANQGSEA. CDR3 in amino acids: CSVSEIADTQYF. The DNA for the CDR3 is TGCAGCGTTTCGGAGATCGCAGATACGCAGTATTTT.

This chain links TRBV2 with TRBJ2-1; 7 positions match TRBD1. The CDR3 extends over 14 amino acids. CDR1 is SNHLY and CDR2 is FYNNEI in the germline V gene. Trimming removed 7 bases from V and 0 bases from J; junction bases left unmatched: 3. The CDR3 nucleotides read TGTGCCAGCATGACAGGGTACTCCTACAATGAGCAGTTCTTC. Translation gives CASMTGYSYNEQFF.

The chain employs TRBV11-2 and TRBJ1-2; TRBD1 matches at 8 bases. Germline CDR1 SGHAT, CDR2 FQNNGV. The trim removed 1 base at V and 4 bases at J, leaving 5 bases unmatched. The CDR3 spans 15 residues. CDR3 nucleotides: TGTGCCAGCAGCTTAGTGGCAGGGGGCGGCTATGGCTACACCTTC. Its translation: CASSLVAGGGYGYTF.

The chain links TRBV2 to TRBJ2-1, with TRBD2 identical over 14 bases. This CDR3 region has 15 residues. Germline V gene lookup returns CDR1 SNHLY and CDR2 FYNNEI. V dropped 7 bases and J dropped 6; count of bases not matched to a gene: 5. The CDR3 DNA follows: TGTGCCAGCACCCAGGGACTAGCGGGAGTCAATGAGCAGTTCTTC. It translates to CASTQGLAGVNEQFF.

J is TRBJ1-1 and V is TRBV6-5, with TRBD1 matching over 8 bases. V dropped 7 bases and J dropped 4; count of bases not matched to a gene: 5. The CDR3 totals 13 residues. Germline assignment: CDR1 MNHEY and CDR2 SVGAGI. The CDR3 DNA sequence: TGTGCCAGCACCCCCGGACAGGGCACTGAAGCTTTCTTT. This translates into CASTPGQGTEAFF.

The chain employs TRBV18 and TRBJ1-1; a weak D match, TRBD1 (5 bases). CDR1 and CDR2 from the germline V gene are KGHSH and LQKENI. The CDR3 has 14 residues. The ends were cut back, 1 base at V and 7 bases at J, with 13 bases in the middle. The CDR3 DNA is TGTGCCAGCTCACCACTTGGGGGGTTAGGTGAAGCTTTCTTT. Translating it yields CASSPLGGLGEAFF.

This clone was seen a single time. The chain uses TRBV7-6 and TRBJ1-4, with 9 bases aligning to TRBD1. Trimming removed 5 bases from V and 0 bases from J; junction bases left unmatched: 10. From germline, CDR1 is SGHVS and CDR2 FNYEAQ. The CDR3 consists of 18 residues. The DNA for the CDR3 is TGTGCCAGCAGCCCCACCGACAGGGGGGGGGCAACTAATGAAAAACTGTTTTTT. This gives the protein CASSPTDRGGATNEKLFF.

This chain links TRBV7-9 with TRBJ2-3; 7 nucleotides line up with TRBD2. Germline assignment: CDR1 SEHNR and CDR2 FQNEAQ (reference sequence). Trimming removed 3 bases from V and 2 bases from J; junction bases left unmatched: 14. CDR3 length: 18 residues. Here the CDR3 reads CASSFPFRLAKVTDTQYF. CDR3 DNA: TGTGCCAGCAGCTTCCCATTTCGACTAGCCAAGGTCACAGATACGCAGTATTTT.

The rearrangement joins TRBV3-1 (or the pseudogene TRBV3-2) to TRBJ1-2; D gene ambiguous. Trimming stripped 3 bases from V and 0 bases from J, with 5 bases between. The germline V gene encodes CDR1 LGHDT and CDR2 YNNKEL (reference sequence). The CDR3 sequence is 13 residues long. The CDR3 region is CASSHRANYGYTF. The CDR3 coding sequence is TGTGCCAGCAGCCATCGAGCTAACTATGGCTACACCTTC.

The chain combines TRBV27 with TRBJ1-2; 8 bases map to TRBD1. Germline assignment: CDR1 MNHEY and CDR2 SMNVEV (reference sequence). Unmatched junction bases numbered 10, after V lost 3 bases and J lost 1 base. This CDR3 contains 17 residues. CDR3 in DNA: TGTGCCAGCAGTTTCTGGGGAGACAGGGGTTATAACTATGGCTACACCTTC. Protein product: CASSFWGDRGYNYGYTF.

The rearrangement links TRBV7-3 to TRBJ2-3, with TRBD2 matching over 7 bases. The trim removed 2 bases at V and 6 bases at J, leaving 17 bases unmatched. The CDR3 is 18 amino acids. Germline assignment: CDR1 SGHTA and CDR2 FQGTGA. CDR3 sequence: CASSLLPPLAGRADTQYF. In DNA, the CDR3 is TGTGCCAGCAGCTTACTCCCCCCCTTGGCGGGGAGGGCGGATACGCAGTATTTT.

The CDR3 DNA reads TGCAGCGTCGGACAGGGATTGGATTCACCCCTCCACTTT. Translating gives CSVGQGLDSPLHF. The chain carries TRBV29-1 and TRBJ1-6; 8 nucleotides line up with TRBD1. The CDR3 covers 13 residues. The germline V gene has CDR1 SQVTM and CDR2 ANQGSEA. Trimming cost V 6 bases and J 8 bases; bases outside gene matches: 6. The whole variable domain, remainder taken from reference TRBV29-1 and TRBJ1-6, is SAVISQKPSRDICQRGTSLTIQCQVDSQVTMMFWYRQQPGQSLTLIATANQGSEATYESGFVIDKFPISRPNLTFSTLTVSNMSPEDSSIYLCSVGQGLDSPLHFGNGTRLTVT.

The gene calls are TRBV10-3 and TRBJ1-5; possible D gene TRBD1, 5 bases. CDR3 length: 16 amino acids. From germline, CDR1 is ENHRY and CDR2 SYGVKD. V was cut by 0 bases and J by 3 bases, with 12 bases left in between. The CDR3 loop reads CAISESLGVDNQPQHF. The CDR3 DNA reads as TGTGCCATCAGTGAGTCGCTAGGGGTCGACAATCAGCCCCAGCATTTT.

The chain uses TRBV24-1 and TRBJ2-1; weak D call: TRBD1 (5 bases). CDR1 is KGHDR, CDR2 SFDVKD, per germline. This CDR3 has 16 residues. V was pared by 5 bases and J by 0 bases, with 13 bases between. CDR3 amino acids: CATSVSPDSSYNEQFF. The CDR3 DNA is TGTGCCACCAGTGTAAGTCCAGACAGCTCCTACAATGAGCAGTTCTTC.

This chain links TRBV6-6 with TRBJ1-1; no firm D call. Trimming left V 2 bases short and J 1 base short, with 5 bases between. The CDR3 extends over 13 amino acids. Germline CDR1 and CDR2: MNHNY and SVGAGI (reference sequence). The CDR3 is CASSYTPNTEAFF. CDR3 DNA: TGTGCCAGCAGTTACACACCGAACACTGAAGCTTTCTTT.

The CDR3 is CASSQVGVPNTEAFF. CDR3 DNA: TGCGCCAGCAGCCAAGTTGGAGTGCCGAACACTGAAGCTTTCTTT. The V call is TRBV4-1, the J call TRBJ1-1; D gene unclear. This CDR3 is built from 15 residues. The germline V gene encodes CDR1 MGHRA and CDR2 YSYEKL. With 1 base removed from V and 1 base from J, the gap between germline ends came to 10 bases.

J is TRBJ2-2 and V is TRBV28; weak D call: TRBD2 (5 bases). The CDR3 is 14 residues long. V was clipped by 7 bases and J by 6 bases, with 15 bases between them. The germline V gene encodes CDR1 MDHEN and CDR2 SYDVKM. The CDR3: CASNRARAPGELFF. CDR3 coding DNA: TGTGCCAGCAACCGGGCGAGGGCCCCCGGGGAGCTGTTTTTT.

J is TRBJ2-7 and V is TRBV19; the match to TRBD2 covers 7 bases. CDR3 length: 16 residues. V lost 6 bases to trimming and J lost 4 bases; unmatched junction nucleotides: 15. The germline gives CDR1 LNHDA, CDR2 SQIVND (reference sequence). The CDR3 is CASRHGGYNFYYEQYF. The CDR3 nucleotides are TGTGCCAGTAGACACGGGGGGTACAACTTTTATTACGAGCAGTACTTC.

The V and J genes are TRBV19 and TRBJ1-6; 11 bases are a match to TRBD1. V was clipped by 6 bases and J by 10 bases; unmatched bases: 11. The CDR3 totals 16 residues. CDR1 and CDR2 from the germline V gene are LNHDA and SQIVND (reference sequence). The DNA for the CDR3 is TGTGCCAGTAGGGACAGGGGGCAGGGGATCGGATCACCCCTCCACTTT. This sequence encodes CASRDRGQGIGSPLHF.

The chain is built from TRBV18 and TRBJ1-4, with 9 bases lining up with TRBD1. Per germline, CDR1 KGHSH and CDR2 LQKENI. The length of the CDR3 is 15 residues. V shed 4 bases, J shed 8 bases, and the junction held 8 bases outside the gene matches. The CDR3 coding sequence is TGTGCCAGCTCACTATCGACAGGGGGTCTCGAAAAACTGTTTTTT. Amino acids: CASSLSTGGLEKLFF.

This sequence joins TRBV27 and TRBJ2-1, with 10 bases matching TRBD2. The CDR3 totals 15 residues. Trimming took 7 bases from V and 5 from J; bases not matched to a gene: 8. The germline gives CDR1 MNHEY, CDR2 SMNVEV (reference sequence). The CDR3 is CASNRLAGGDNEQFF. DNA of the CDR3: TGTGCCAGCAATCGATTAGCGGGAGGAGACAATGAGCAGTTCTTC.

The chain carries TRBV30 and TRBJ1-1, with D possibly being TRBD1 (6 bases). The CDR3 runs to 15 residues. Trimming took off 5 bases at V and 0 bases at J, with 16 bases between the two ends. Germline V gene data show CDR1 as GTSNPN and CDR2 as SVGIG (reference sequence). CDR3 sequence reads: CAWEKGPGVNTEAFF. The CDR3 DNA follows: TGTGCCTGGGAAAAGGGTCCAGGGGTGAACACTGAAGCTTTCTTT.

The genes are TRBV28 and TRBJ2-1; 9 nucleotides align to TRBD2. CDR3 length: 16 amino acids. V lost 2 bases to trimming and J lost 9 bases; unmatched junction nucleotides: 11. Germline lookup yields CDR1 MDHEN and CDR2 SYDVKM. For the CDR3, the DNA is TGTGCCAGCAGTTTAGGTGGGAGCGGGAGGCGGATTGAGCAGTTCTTC. This gives the protein CASSLGGSGRRIEQFF. Variable domain in full (rest from reference TRBV28 and TRBJ2-1): DVKVTQSSRYLVKRTGEKVFLECVQDMDHENMFWYRQDPGLGLRLIYFSYDVKMKEKGDIPEGYSVSREKKERFSLILESASTNQTSMYLCASSLGGSGRRIEQFFGPGTRLTVL.

The rearrangement uses TRBV19 and TRBJ2-1, with 10 bases identical to TRBD1. The CDR3 runs to 13 residues. From germline, CDR1 is LNHDA and CDR2 SQIVND (reference sequence). The J segment lost 6 bases and the V segment lost 8 bases, leaving 4 bases of the junction unmatched. Here the CDR3 reads CASWDRGPNEQFF. In DNA, the CDR3 is TGTGCCAGTTGGGACAGGGGACCCAATGAGCAGTTCTTC.